Shown below are 22 T cell receptor beta chains from a single sample sequenced in a study of T cell changes during pregnancy in multiple sclerosis. This table comes from immunoSEQ multiplex PCR, and its TCRdb copy is limited to in-frame clones, with some not included. Of 71,000 or so clones listed, approximately 90% are singletons. The source was peripheral blood, collected in the third trimester of pregnancy. These receptors came from a female donor with multiple sclerosis, enrolled in a pregnancy study.

The rearrangement uses TRBV28 and TRBJ1-2, with 9 bases identical to TRBD1. CDR1 and CDR2 (germline): MDHEN, SYDVKM. The junction had 3 bases not matched to a gene; V was cut back by 5 bases and J by 8 bases. The CDR3 consists of 12 residues. The DNA for the CDR3 is TGTGCCAGCAGTACGACAGGGGGAGGCTACACCTTC. Translation: CASSTTGGGYTF.

This clone was detected a few times. V usage is TRBV4-2 and J usage is TRBJ1-1; D might be TRBD1 (5 bases). Trimming removed 1 base from V and 5 bases from J, with 11 bases in between. The CDR3 has 14 residues. The germline V gene encodes CDR1 LGHNA and CDR2 YNFKEQ. Here the CDR3 reads CASSQVRGETEAFF. In nucleotides, the CDR3 is TGTGCCAGCAGCCAAGTCCGGGGGGAAACTGAAGCTTTCTTT.

This clone was seen just once. The J gene is TRBJ2-5, the V gene TRBV7-6; 8 nucleotides agree with TRBD2. Per the germline V gene, CDR1 is SGHVS and CDR2 is FNYEAQ. J gave up 4 bases and V 2 bases, and 6 bases lay outside the gene matches. The CDR3 covers 15 residues. The CDR3 protein is CASSLNTGGRETQYF. The CDR3 bases are TGTGCCAGCAGCTTAAATACGGGAGGGCGAGAGACCCAGTACTTC.

The chain carries TRBV4-1 and TRBJ1-2, with a weak D call TRBD1 (5 bases). V was cut by 1 base and J by 2 bases, with 11 bases left in between. This CDR3 has 15 residues. Germline values: CDR1 MGHRA, CDR2 YSYEKL. CDR3 sequence reads: CASSQGVQGNYGYTF. The CDR3 DNA reads as TGCGCCAGCAGCCAAGGAGTTCAGGGCAACTATGGCTACACCTTC.

The genes are TRBV7-9 and TRBJ2-3, with TRBD2 matching 10 bases. The ends lost 5 bases at V and 2 bases at J; junction bases unmatched: 4. CDR3 length: 15 amino acids. Germline V gene lookup returns CDR1 SEHNR and CDR2 FQNEAQ (reference sequence). The DNA of the CDR3 is TGTGCCAGCAGCGTAGGACTAGCGGACACAGATACGCAGTATTTT. It yields the protein CASSVGLADTDTQYF.

This clone was counted a single time. The J gene is TRBJ2-3, the V gene TRBV7-2; possible D gene TRBD2, 5 bases. V dropped 9 bases and J dropped 4 bases, with 11 bases sitting between them. The germline CDR1 and CDR2 sequences are SGHTA and FQGNSA. The CDR3 spans 12 residues. The CDR3 DNA is TGTGCCAGGGGAGAAGGGTCAGATACGCAGTATTTT. Protein sequence: CARGEGSDTQYF.

This clone was seen only once. This rearrangement joins TRBV11-2 to TRBJ1-2, with no clear D. V was pared by 2 bases and J by 7 bases, with 8 bases between. The length of the CDR3 is 12 residues. CDR1 SGHAT and CDR2 FQNNGV come from the germline V gene. The CDR3 loop reads CASSLPLGGYTF. The DNA for the CDR3 is TGTGCCAGCAGCTTACCCCTAGGTGGCTACACCTTC.

This chain uses TRBV11-2 with TRBJ1-2; 7 nucleotides align to TRBD1. The CDR3 spans 12 residues. The V gene's germline CDR1 is SGHAT and CDR2 FQNNGV. J was trimmed by 8 bases and V by 6 bases; bases with no gene match: 6. CDR3 protein: CASRSQGGGYTF. In nucleotides, the CDR3 is TGTGCCAGCAGATCTCAGGGGGGAGGCTACACCTTC.

J is TRBJ1-1 and V is TRBV18; 8 positions match TRBD1. The CDR3 extends over 14 amino acids. Trimming cost V 5 bases and J 5 bases; bases outside gene matches: 7. The germline V gene encodes CDR1 KGHSH and CDR2 LQKENI. CDR3 nucleotide sequence: TGTGCCAGCTCAGTAAACAGGGGGGAGACTGAAGCTTTCTTT. Translation: CASSVNRGETEAFF.

The rearrangement uses TRBV27 and TRBJ2-5; 9 positions agree with TRBD2. The trim removed 4 bases at V and 5 bases at J, leaving 11 bases unmatched. The germline gives CDR1 MNHEY, CDR2 SMNVEV (reference sequence). The CDR3 has 16 residues. In nucleotides, the CDR3 is TGTGCCAGCAGTTCCTCGTACTCTAGCGGGACGGAGACCCAGTACTTC. This translates into CASSSSYSSGTETQYF.

V is TRBV28 and J is TRBJ2-7; D possibly corresponds to TRBD2 (7 bases). There are 17 residues in the CDR3. V lost 5 bases and J 3 bases, leaving 23 bases between the germline ends. Germline values: CDR1 MDHEN, CDR2 SYDVKM. The CDR3 bases are TGTGCCAGCAGTCCCCCACGGTTCGGGGGGCTTGTCTACGAGCAGTACTTC. It translates to CASSPPRFGGLVYEQYF.

This chain links TRBV28 with TRBJ1-5; 10 positions agree with TRBD1. Germline assignment: CDR1 MDHEN and CDR2 SYDVKM. Trimming at V came to 7 bases and at J to 6 bases, leaving 3 bases not matched to a gene. CDR3 length: 13 amino acids. CDR3 amino acids: CASKTGGPQPQHF. The CDR3 DNA is TGTGCCAGCAAGACAGGGGGCCCTCAGCCCCAGCATTTT.

This chain uses TRBV5-4 with TRBJ2-2, with 8 bases lining up with TRBD1. Losses at the gene ends were 4 bases for V and 6 bases for J; bases not matched to a gene: 17. CDR1 and CDR2 from the germline V gene are SGHNT and YYREEE (reference sequence). The CDR3 loop spans 18 amino acids. The CDR3 reads CASSPRGTGGLGAGELFF. In nucleotides, the CDR3 is TGTGCCAGCAGCCCTCGGGGAACAGGGGGACTTGGCGCCGGGGAGCTGTTTTTT.

The chain couples TRBV7-9 to TRBJ2-1; tentatively, D is TRBD2 (6 bases). The ends were cut back, 2 bases at V and 5 bases at J, with 13 bases in the middle. This CDR3 is 15 amino acids long. Per germline, CDR1 SEHNR and CDR2 FQNEAQ (reference sequence). The CDR3 loop is CASSLMGLNDNEQFF. CDR3 coding DNA: TGTGCCAGCAGCTTAATGGGACTCAACGACAATGAGCAGTTCTTC. The full variable domain, with the rest looked up from reference TRBV7-9 and TRBJ2-1, is DTGVSQNPRHKITKRGQNVTFRCDPISEHNRLYWYRQTLGQGPEFLTYFQNEAQLEKSRLLSDRFSAERPKGSFSTLEIQRTEQGDSAMYLCASSLMGLNDNEQFFGPGTRLTVL.

This sequence joins TRBV18 and TRBJ2-3; no clear D. The CDR3 spans 14 residues. The germline CDR1 and CDR2 sequences are KGHSH and LQKENI. The V end lost 3 bases, the J end lost 1 base, and 8 bases lay between the germline ends. CDR3 DNA sequence: TGTGCCAGCTCACCGTTCCAGGGCACAGATACGCAGTATTTT. It specifies CASSPFQGTDTQYF.

As to this clone: A read error may produce the germline difference seen at one junction end. CDR3 coding DNA: TGTGCCAGCAGCCAAAGACAGGCCATTGGGGAAGCTTTCTTT. Protein sequence: CASSQRQAIGEAFF. The rearrangement links TRBV5-1 to TRBJ1-1, with D perhaps TRBD1 (6 bases). This CDR3 has 14 amino acids. Germline lookup yields CDR1 SGHRS and CDR2 YFSETQ.

CDR3 nucleotide sequence: TGTGCCAGCAGCTTATCCAACTATCAGCCCCAGCATTTT. Translation gives CASSLSNYQPQHF. The rearrangement links TRBV7-2 to TRBJ1-5; D is ambiguous. The CDR3 extends over 13 amino acids. Trimming removed 2 bases from V and 5 bases from J, with 7 bases in between. Germline V gives CDR1 SGHTA, CDR2 FQGNSA.

CDR3 loop: CASSFGDRGTTNEKLFF. The DNA for the CDR3 is TGTGCCAGCAGCTTTGGAGACAGGGGTACAACTAATGAAAAACTGTTTTTT. The chain has TRBV5-5 and TRBJ1-4, with 8 bases aligning to TRBD1. V shed 2 bases, J shed 0 bases, and the junction held 6 bases outside the gene matches. Germline V gene lookup returns CDR1 SGHKS and CDR2 YYEKEE (reference sequence). The CDR3 spans 17 residues.

The chain employs TRBV30 and TRBJ2-3; 9 bases map to TRBD1. In germline, CDR1 is GTSNPN, CDR2 SVGIG (reference sequence). The CDR3 loop spans 16 amino acids. Trimming at V came to 2 bases and at J to 0 bases, leaving 6 bases not matched to a gene. The CDR3 DNA reads TGTGCCTGGAGTCCGGGACAGGGTTTTAGCACAGATACGCAGTATTTT. This gives the protein CAWSPGQGFSTDTQYF. The full variable domain, completed using reference TRBV30 and TRBJ2-3, is SQTIHQWPATLVQPVGSPLSLECTVEGTSNPNLYWYRQAAGRGLQLLFYSVGIGQISSEVPQNLSASRPQDRQFILSSKKLLLSDSGFYLCAWSPGQGFSTDTQYFGPGTRLTVL.

The V and J genes are TRBV5-4 and TRBJ2-5, with 8 bases matching TRBD2. The CDR3 totals 15 residues. The germline gives CDR1 SGHNT, CDR2 YYREEE (reference sequence). Unmatched junction bases numbered 6, after V lost 4 bases and J lost 1 base. The CDR3: CASSKDSGVQETQYF. As DNA, the CDR3 is TGTGCCAGCAGCAAAGATAGCGGGGTCCAAGAGACCCAGTACTTC.

This chain uses TRBV5-6 with TRBJ1-2; D is uncertain. CDR1 is SGHDT, CDR2 YYEEEE, per germline. The V gene lost 4 bases and the J gene lost 5 bases, with 24 bases spanning the gap. CDR3 length equals 17 residues. CDR3 in DNA: TGTGCCAGCAGCCCCCCGGACTTCCCCCAGCCCTTATATGGCTACACCTTC. Translating it yields CASSPPDFPQPLYGYTF.

This sequence joins TRBV5-1 and TRBJ2-7; TRBD2 matches at 13 bases. The CDR3 loop spans 17 amino acids. Trimming removed 4 bases from V and 2 bases from J; junction bases left unmatched: 9. Germline CDR1 is SGHRS and CDR2 is YFSETQ. CDR3 region: CASSGEGLAGDTYEQYF. Here the CDR3 DNA reads TGCGCCAGCAGCGGGGAAGGACTAGCGGGGGACACCTACGAGCAGTACTTC.